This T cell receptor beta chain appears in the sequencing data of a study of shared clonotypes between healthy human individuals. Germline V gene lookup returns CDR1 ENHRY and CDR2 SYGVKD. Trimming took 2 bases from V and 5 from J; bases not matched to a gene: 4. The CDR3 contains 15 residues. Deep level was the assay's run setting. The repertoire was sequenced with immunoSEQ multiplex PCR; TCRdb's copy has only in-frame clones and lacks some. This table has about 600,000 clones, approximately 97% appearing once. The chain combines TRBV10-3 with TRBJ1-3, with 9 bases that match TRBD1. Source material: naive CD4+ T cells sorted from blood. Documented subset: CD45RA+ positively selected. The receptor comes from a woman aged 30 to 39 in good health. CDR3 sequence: CAISEPDRGRNTIYF. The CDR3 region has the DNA TGTGCCATCAGTGAGCCGGACAGGGGACGAAACACCATATATTTT.